This T cell receptor beta chain emerged from a study of T cell responses to AZD1222 COVID-19 vaccine. Overall study findings and caveats: Repertoires in all cases were sampled only once the peak T cell response had passed. An increase in Spike-specific TCR breadth and depth was observed after two AZD1222 doses. Donors were largely white British and mainly female; clonal diversity was possibly underestimated. Nearly half of spike-specific TCRs reportedly target unmutated variant regions.

TCRdb's table, derived via immunoSEQ multiplex PCR, lists solely in-frame clones and lacks some. The data hold tens of thousands of clones, with 65% to 85% observed a single time. This clone has only one observation. As yet, its antigen is unknown. This CDR3 is 13 amino acids long. CDR1 and CDR2 (germline): MNHNS, SASEGT. V was clipped by 3 bases and J by 4 bases, with 7 bases between them. The source is an adult in good health. Sequencing was performed on peripheral blood, taken on day 0 of MenACWY control vaccination. The chain links TRBV6-1 to TRBJ1-5; weak D call: TRBD1 (5 bases). This CDR3 reads CASSEDTNQPQHF. The CDR3 coding sequence is TGTGCCAGCAGTGAGGACACAAATCAGCCCCAGCATTTT.